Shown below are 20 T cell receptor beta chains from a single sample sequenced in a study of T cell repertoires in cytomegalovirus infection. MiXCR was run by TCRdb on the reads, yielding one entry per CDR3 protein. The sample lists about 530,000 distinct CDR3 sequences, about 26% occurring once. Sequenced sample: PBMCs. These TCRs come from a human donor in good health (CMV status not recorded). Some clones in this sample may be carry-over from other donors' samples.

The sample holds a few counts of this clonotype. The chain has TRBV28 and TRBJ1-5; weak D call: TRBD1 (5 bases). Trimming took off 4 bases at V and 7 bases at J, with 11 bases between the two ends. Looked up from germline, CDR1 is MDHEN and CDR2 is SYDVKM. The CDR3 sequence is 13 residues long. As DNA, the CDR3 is TGTGCCAGCAGTTCAGGGCTATTACAGCCCCAGCATTTT. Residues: CASSSGLLQPQHF.

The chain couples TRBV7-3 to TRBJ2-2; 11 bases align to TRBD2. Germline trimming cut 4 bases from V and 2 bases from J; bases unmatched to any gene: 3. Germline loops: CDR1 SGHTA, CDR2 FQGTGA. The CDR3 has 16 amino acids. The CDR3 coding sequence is TGTGCCAGCAGCTCCCTAGCGGGAGGTAACACCGGGGAGCTGTTTTTT. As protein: CASSSLAGGNTGELFF.

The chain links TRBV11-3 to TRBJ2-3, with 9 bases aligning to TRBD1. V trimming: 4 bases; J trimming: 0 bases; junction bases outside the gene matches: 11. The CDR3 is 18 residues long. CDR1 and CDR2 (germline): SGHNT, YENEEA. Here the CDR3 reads CASSYFYRDRASTDTQYF. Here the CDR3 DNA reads TGTGCCAGCAGCTATTTTTACCGGGACAGGGCTAGCACAGATACGCAGTATTTT.

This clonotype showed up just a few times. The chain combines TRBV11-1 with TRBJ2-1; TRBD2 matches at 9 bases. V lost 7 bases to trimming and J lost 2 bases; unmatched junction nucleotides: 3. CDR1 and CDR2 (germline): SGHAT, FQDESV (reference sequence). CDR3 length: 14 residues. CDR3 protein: CASKTSGAYNEQFF. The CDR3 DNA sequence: TGTGCCAGCAAGACTAGCGGAGCCTACAATGAGCAGTTCTTC.

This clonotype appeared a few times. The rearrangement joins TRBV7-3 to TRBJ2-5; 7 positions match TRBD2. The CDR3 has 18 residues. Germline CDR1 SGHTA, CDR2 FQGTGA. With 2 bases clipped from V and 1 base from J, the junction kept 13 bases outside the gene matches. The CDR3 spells CASSLVAGARRGQETQYF. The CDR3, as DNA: TGTGCCAGCAGCTTAGTGGCGGGAGCCCGCCGGGGCCAAGAGACCCAGTACTTC.

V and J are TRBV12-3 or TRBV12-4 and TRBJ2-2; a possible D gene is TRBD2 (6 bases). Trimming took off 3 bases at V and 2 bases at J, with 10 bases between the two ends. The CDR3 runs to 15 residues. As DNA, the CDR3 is TGTGCCAGCAGTTTTCGGCGGGGAAACACCGGGGAGCTGTTTTTT. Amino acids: CASSFRRGNTGELFF.

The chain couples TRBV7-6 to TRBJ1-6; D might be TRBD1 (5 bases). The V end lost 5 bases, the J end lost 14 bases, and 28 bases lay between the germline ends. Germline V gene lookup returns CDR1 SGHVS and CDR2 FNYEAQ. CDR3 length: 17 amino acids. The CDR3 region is CASSPTPTGLSVPTLHF. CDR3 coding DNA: TGTGCCAGCAGCCCGACCCCGACGGGACTTTCGGTCCCCACCCTCCACTTT.

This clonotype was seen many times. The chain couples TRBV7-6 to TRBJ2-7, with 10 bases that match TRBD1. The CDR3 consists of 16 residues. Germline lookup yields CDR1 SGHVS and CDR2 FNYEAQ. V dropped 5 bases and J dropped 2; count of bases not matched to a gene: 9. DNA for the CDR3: TGTGCCAGCAGCCTATTTCCAGGACAGGGGGCCTACGAGCAGTACGTC. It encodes CASSLFPGQGAYEQYV.

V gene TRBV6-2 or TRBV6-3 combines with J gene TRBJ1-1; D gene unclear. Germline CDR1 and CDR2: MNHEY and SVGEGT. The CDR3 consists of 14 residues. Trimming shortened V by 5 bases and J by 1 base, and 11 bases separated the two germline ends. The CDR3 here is CASSRWVGNTEAFF. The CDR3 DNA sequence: TGTGCCAGCAGTCGTTGGGTGGGGAACACTGAAGCTTTCTTT.

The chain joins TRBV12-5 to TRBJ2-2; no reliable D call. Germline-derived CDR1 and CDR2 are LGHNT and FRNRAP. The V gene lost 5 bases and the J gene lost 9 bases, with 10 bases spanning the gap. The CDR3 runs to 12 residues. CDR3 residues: CASGPPTRELFF. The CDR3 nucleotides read TGTGCTAGTGGTCCCCCGACCAGGGAGCTGTTTTTT. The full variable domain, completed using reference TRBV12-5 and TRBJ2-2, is DARVTQTPRHKVTEMGQEVTMRCQPILGHNTVFWYRQTMMQGLELLAYFRNRAPLDDSGMPKDRFSAEMPDATLATLKIQPSEPRDSAVYFCASGPPTRELFFGEGSRLTVL.

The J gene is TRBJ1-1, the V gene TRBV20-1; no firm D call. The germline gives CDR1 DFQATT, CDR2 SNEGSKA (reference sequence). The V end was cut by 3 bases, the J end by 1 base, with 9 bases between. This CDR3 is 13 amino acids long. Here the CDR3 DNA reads TGCAGTGCTAGCGGGCCAGGGAACACTGAAGCTTTCTTT. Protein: CSASGPGNTEAFF.

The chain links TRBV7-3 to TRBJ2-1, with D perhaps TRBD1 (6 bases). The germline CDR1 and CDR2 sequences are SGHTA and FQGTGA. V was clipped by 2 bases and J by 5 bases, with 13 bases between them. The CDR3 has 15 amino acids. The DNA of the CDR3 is TGTGCCAGCAGCTTAGGGGTGGGGGCCCACAATGAGCAGTTCTTC. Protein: CASSLGVGAHNEQFF.

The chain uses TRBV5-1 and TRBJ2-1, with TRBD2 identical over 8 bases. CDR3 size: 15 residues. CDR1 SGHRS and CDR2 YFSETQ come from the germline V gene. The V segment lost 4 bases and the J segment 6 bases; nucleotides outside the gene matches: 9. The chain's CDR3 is CASSKPGGGANEQFF. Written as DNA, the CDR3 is TGCGCCAGCAGCAAACCGGGGGGGGGGGCCAATGAGCAGTTCTTC.

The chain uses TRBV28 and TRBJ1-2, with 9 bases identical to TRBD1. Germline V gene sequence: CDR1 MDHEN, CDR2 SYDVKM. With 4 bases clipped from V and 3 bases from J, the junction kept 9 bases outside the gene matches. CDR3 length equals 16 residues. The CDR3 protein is CASSWDYRGQDYGYTF. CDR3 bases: TGTGCCAGCAGTTGGGATTACAGGGGGCAAGACTATGGCTACACCTTC.

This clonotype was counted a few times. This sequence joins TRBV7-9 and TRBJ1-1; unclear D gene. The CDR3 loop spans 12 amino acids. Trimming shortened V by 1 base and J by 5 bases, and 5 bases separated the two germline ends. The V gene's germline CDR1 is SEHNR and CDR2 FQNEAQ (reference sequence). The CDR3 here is CASSLGITEAFF. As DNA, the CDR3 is TGTGCCAGCAGCTTAGGCATAACTGAAGCTTTCTTT.

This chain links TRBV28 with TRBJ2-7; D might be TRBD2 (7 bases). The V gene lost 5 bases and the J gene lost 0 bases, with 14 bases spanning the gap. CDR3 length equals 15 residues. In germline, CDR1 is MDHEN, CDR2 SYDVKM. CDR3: CASSEGGFISYEQYF. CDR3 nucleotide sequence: TGTGCCAGCAGTGAGGGGGGGTTTATCTCCTACGAGCAGTACTTC.

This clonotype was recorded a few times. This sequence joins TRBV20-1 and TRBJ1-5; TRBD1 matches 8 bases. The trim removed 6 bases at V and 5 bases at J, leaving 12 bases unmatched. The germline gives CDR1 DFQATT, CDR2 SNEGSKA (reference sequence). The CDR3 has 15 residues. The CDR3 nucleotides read TGCAGTGCCCACATTAGGACAGGGCCCGATCAGCCCCAGCATTTT. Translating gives CSAHIRTGPDQPQHF.

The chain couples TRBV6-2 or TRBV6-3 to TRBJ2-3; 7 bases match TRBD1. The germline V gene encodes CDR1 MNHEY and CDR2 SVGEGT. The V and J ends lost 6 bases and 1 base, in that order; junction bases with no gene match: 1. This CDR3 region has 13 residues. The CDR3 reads CASSGQGTDTQYF. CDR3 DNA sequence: TGTGCCAGCAGCGGACAGGGCACAGATACGCAGTATTTT.

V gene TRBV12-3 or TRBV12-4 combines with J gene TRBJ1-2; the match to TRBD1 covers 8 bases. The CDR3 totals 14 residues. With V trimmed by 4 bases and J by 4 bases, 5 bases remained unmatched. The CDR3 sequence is CASSSTTGAYGYTF. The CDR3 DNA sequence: TGTGCCAGCAGTTCGACGACAGGGGCCTATGGCTACACCTTC.

The CDR3 coding sequence is TGTGCCAGCAGCTCCGGGGCTTGGACCGACACTGAAGCTTTCTTT. It yields the protein CASSSGAWTDTEAFF. The chain carries TRBV11-2 and TRBJ1-1; TRBD1 is a possible D gene (5 bases). This CDR3 contains 15 residues. Germline V lookup: CDR1 SGHAT, CDR2 FQNNGV. V was pared by 4 bases and J by 3 bases, with 15 bases between.